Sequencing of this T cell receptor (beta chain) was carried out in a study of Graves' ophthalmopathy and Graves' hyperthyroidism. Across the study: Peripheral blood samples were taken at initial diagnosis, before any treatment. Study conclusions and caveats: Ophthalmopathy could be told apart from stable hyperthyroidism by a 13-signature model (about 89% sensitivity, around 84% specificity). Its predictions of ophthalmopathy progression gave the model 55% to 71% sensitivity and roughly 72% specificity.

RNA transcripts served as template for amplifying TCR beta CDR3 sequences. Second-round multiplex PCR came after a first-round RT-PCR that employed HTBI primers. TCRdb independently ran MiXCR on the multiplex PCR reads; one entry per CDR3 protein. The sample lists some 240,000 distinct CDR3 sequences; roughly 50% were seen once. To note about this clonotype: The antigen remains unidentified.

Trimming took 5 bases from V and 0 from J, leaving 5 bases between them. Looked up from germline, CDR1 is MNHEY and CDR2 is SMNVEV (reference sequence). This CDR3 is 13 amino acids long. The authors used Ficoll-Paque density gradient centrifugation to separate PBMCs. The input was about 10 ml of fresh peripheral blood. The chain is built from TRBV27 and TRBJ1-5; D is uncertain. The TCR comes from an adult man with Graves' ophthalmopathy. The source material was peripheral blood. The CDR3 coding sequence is TGTGCCAGCAGTCCCCATAGCAATCAGCCCCAGCATTTT. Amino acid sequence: CASSPHSNQPQHF.